The entry below describes one TCR beta chain. No cognate antigen has been identified for it. No per-base quality is available; no much larger clone lies one base away. The data originate from a study of blood T cell repertoires in COVID-19 (dated by TCRdb to the early 2020s). Some background on the complete study: Collaborator samples came from the United States, Italy and Spain and covered acute and convalescent phases of COVID-19. The material from the prospective study consisted of cDNA or gDNA derived from T cells, B-cell-depleted T cells, or PBMCs. Deeply sampled blood TCRbeta repertoires from subjects exposed to, actively infected with, or recovered from COVID-19 were included in the dataset. A freely available public database, intended as a resource for researchers studying the immune response to SARS-CoV-2, is where the repertoires were released. Samples came from the ongoing ImmuneRACE study (first 160 participants) plus 1,254 subjects from 6 global collaborators. Sample metadata almost always included a de-identified subject ID, COVID-19 status, age in years and sex. Where HLA class I and class II types were available, the types were taken from metadata supplied by the sample provider, not from assay-based typing.

Whole blood was collected in K2EDTA tubes by collaborating institutions according to the institutions' own protocols. Collaborator samples were shipped for TCRbeta analysis as frozen whole blood, isolated PBMCs, or DNA extracted from either sample type. The immunoSEQ Assay, a bias-controlled multiplex PCR, was used to amplify TCRbeta CDR3 regions from genomic DNA. The original methods were these. The number of nucleated cells in each sample was estimated by amplification of reference gene primers within the assay. To quantify the absolute abundance of each unique TCRbeta CDR3 rearrangement, sequence reads were collapsed and filtered. Productive Simpson clonality was computed per sample as the square root of Simpson's diversity index over productive rearrangements. TCRdb mirrors the immuneACCESS table, restricted to in-frame sequences. Some clones are absent from its copies; in checked studies, under half trace to an unresolved V gene, and the reason for the others is unknown. V and J calls and clone size are as listed in that table; D and trimming were resolved from the DNA. A total of more than 200,000 clones appear in this sample, around 80% of them only once. The biggest ten clones account for approximately 8.6% of the sample.

Trimmed from V: 0 bases; trimmed from J: 7 bases; junction bases lacking a gene match: 10. Measured from the cysteine to the phenylalanine, the CDR3 is 17 residues long. CDR3 DNA is the only sequence kept; it has 51 bases, read in frame from the first base. In the germline V gene, CDR1 corresponds to SGHAT and CDR2 to FQNNGV. Study-wide findings and limitations: The quantity of clinical and demographic metadata differed by source and by participant and was supplied without curation.

The chain couples TRBV11-2 to TRBJ2-3; 10 bases in between match TRBD2. The clonotype was recovered from a man aged 40-55 years with active or convalescent COVID-19. What was sequenced was peripheral blood. The CDR3 region: CASSLDRRLAGENTQYF. The DNA reads as follows: TGTGCCAGCAGCTTAGATCGAAGGCTAGCGGGGGAAAATACGCAGTATTTT. The CDR3 plus the reference TRBV11-2 and TRBJ2-3 genes for the other parts give the full variable domain: EAGVAQSPRYKIIEKRQSVAFWCNPISGHATLYWYQQILGQGPKLLIQFQNNGVVDDSQLPKDRFSAERLKGVDSTLKIQPAKLEDSAVYLCASSLDRRLAGENTQYFGPGTRLTVL.